This TCR beta chain was sequenced in a study of cytomegalovirus exposure and HLA in healthy donors. Whole-study findings and limits: Researchers had no immune exposure information except CMV serostatus available. Researchers catalogued about 150 TCR beta chains as cytomegalovirus-associated.

In its sample, this clone was seen once. Antigen specificity is unknown. Trimming pared 0 bases from V and 1 base from J, leaving 12 bases between. Germline V gene sequence: CDR1 SGHNT, CDR2 YYREEE (reference sequence). This CDR3 region has 16 residues. It was with 60 Vbeta and 13 Jbeta primers that the PCR ran. Produced via immunoSEQ multiplex PCR; TCRdb's table is partial and in-frame only. This table has 150,000 to 200,000 clones, over 70% appearing once. The chain has TRBV5-4 and TRBJ2-3, with D tentatively TRBD2 (6 bases). The sequencing sample was made of PBMCs. The clonotype was recovered from a man aged 30 to 39 in good health and CMV-seropositive. The CDR3 region has the DNA TGTGCCAGCAGCTTGGTTACGGGGGAGGGCACAGATACGCAGTATTTT. This sequence encodes CASSLVTGEGTDTQYF.